One sample yielded the 16 T cell receptor beta chains listed below, sequenced in a study of CXCR3-negative and CXCR3-positive naive CD8 T cells. Study-wide results and caveats: TRB CDR3s of CXCR3-positive naive cells were more hydrophobic than those of CXCR3-negative naive cells.

Their antigens are not known. The authors prepared UMI-labeled TRB cDNA libraries by 5' RACE. TCRdb re-called the 5' RACE reads; every CDR3 protein appears as one record, without DNA. Here the sample table reports about 5,800 distinct CDR3 sequences. Sequencing was performed on naive CXCR3+ CD8+ T cells from blood. The subset here: CD45RO-CCR7+CD27+CD95- naive CD8+ T cells expressing CXCR3 (TNR3+). Every receptor here comes from a human donor in good health. Some clones in this sample may be carry-over from other donors' samples.

This clonotype is deemed medium-sized by its frequency. The chain employs TRBV7-2 and TRBJ2-7. This CDR3 region has 16 residues. CDR1 SGHTA and CDR2 FQGNSA come from the germline V gene. This CDR3 is CASSSSSPILGFEQYF.

This clonotype is called medium-sized based on its frequency. The gene calls are TRBV29-1 and TRBJ1-2. This CDR3 comprises 13 residues. Per the germline V gene, CDR1 is SQVTM and CDR2 is ANQGSEA. This CDR3 reads CSVEGGTLYGYTF.

The chain links TRBV5-1 to TRBJ2-7. The length of the CDR3 is 14 residues. In germline, CDR1 is SGHRS, CDR2 YFSETQ. The CDR3 protein is CASRPDRRSYEQYF.

CDR3 in amino acids: CSVVDRGGEKLFF. The rearrangement links TRBV29-1 to TRBJ1-4; the TCRdb call, TRBD1, lacks DNA for checking. The germline V gene has CDR1 SQVTM and CDR2 ANQGSEA. The CDR3 covers 13 residues. The full variable domain, its missing parts supplied by reference TRBV29-1 and TRBJ1-4, is SAVISQKPSRDICQRGTSLTIQCQVDSQVTMMFWYRQQPGQSLTLIATANQGSEATYESGFVIDKFPISRPNLTFSTLTVSNMSPEDSSIYLCSVVDRGGEKLFFGSGTQLSVL.

This clonotype is called medium-sized (0.01 to 0.1%) based on its frequency. J is TRBJ2-1 and V is TRBV29-1; TCRdb proposes TRBD2, but this gene call is untestable without DNA. CDR1 SQVTM and CDR2 ANQGSEA come from the germline V gene. CDR3 length: 15 residues. CDR3 region: CSVRGLAAAYNEQFF.

This rearrangement joins TRBV29-1 to TRBJ1-1. This CDR3 spans 13 amino acids. The germline V gene has CDR1 SQVTM and CDR2 ANQGSEA. The CDR3 is CSVGAGRGTEAFF.

V gene TRBV10-3 combines with J gene TRBJ1-3; lacking DNA, the TRBD1 call made by TCRdb goes unchecked. The CDR3 sequence is 17 residues long. Looked up from germline, CDR1 is ENHRY and CDR2 is SYGVKD. This CDR3 is CAISGEGTGILGNTIYF.

Considering frequency, this clonotype is medium-sized. V usage is TRBV7-2 and J usage is TRBJ2-7; TCRdb proposes TRBD1, but this gene call is untestable without DNA. Germline lookup yields CDR1 SGHTA and CDR2 FQGNSA. The CDR3 extends over 15 amino acids. The CDR3: CASSLEGGHSHEQYF.

This clonotype is medium-sized by frequency. The chain joins TRBV4-2 to TRBJ2-7; TCRdb indicates TRBD1, and absent DNA this call remains unverified. CDR1 LGHNA and CDR2 YNFKEQ come from the germline V gene. This CDR3 has 17 residues. The CDR3 protein is CASSQAANSPYNHEQYF.

V is TRBV2 and J is TRBJ2-1; absent DNA, TCRdb's TRBD1 call cannot be checked. The CDR3 is 14 residues long. From germline, CDR1 is SNHLY and CDR2 FYNNEI. The CDR3 is CASSPGASYNEQFF.

The chain links TRBV27 to TRBJ2-1; TCRdb outputs TRBD1, but without DNA this stays unchecked. CDR3 length: 14 amino acids. The germline gives CDR1 MNHEY, CDR2 SMNVEV (reference sequence). CDR3 residues: CASRTGTLYNEQFF.

This rearrangement joins TRBV29-1 to TRBJ2-1; TCRdb calls TRBD2, which cannot be checked without DNA. CDR1 SQVTM and CDR2 ANQGSEA come from the germline V gene. The CDR3 consists of 12 residues. The CDR3: CSVPTSGGEQFF.

V is TRBV6-5 and J is TRBJ2-3; TCRdb selects TRBD2, and the lack of DNA leaves this call unchecked. Per germline, CDR1 MNHEY and CDR2 SVGAGI. This CDR3 is 12 amino acids long. This CDR3 is CASRAATDTQYF.

In terms of frequency, this clonotype is medium-sized. The rearrangement joins TRBV29-1 to TRBJ1-2; TCRdb reports TRBD1, a call that lacks DNA to check it against. This CDR3 region has 13 residues. Germline V gene lookup returns CDR1 SQVTM and CDR2 ANQGSEA. The CDR3 spells CSVDGGLNYGYTF.

The chain combines TRBV19 with TRBJ1-1. Germline V gene lookup returns CDR1 LNHDA and CDR2 SQIVND (reference sequence). CDR3 size: 13 residues. The CDR3 is CASRLGLNTEAFF.

This clonotype is classed as medium-sized by frequency. The CDR3 sequence: CSVVGTSANEQFF. The rearrangement joins TRBV29-1 to TRBJ2-1; TCRdb lists TRBD2, though no DNA is available to test this call. Per the germline V gene, CDR1 is SQVTM and CDR2 is ANQGSEA. This CDR3 comprises 13 residues.